Below are 31 T cell receptor beta chains sequenced from a single sample in a study of PD-L1 blockade in urothelial cancer. Sequencing used immunoSEQ multiplex PCR; TCRdb keeps in-frame clones, though not all of them. The sample contains around 45,000 clones, 83% of which appear only once. Time point defined: peripheral blood 6 weeks after treatment start. The sample here was PBMCs, taken around atezolizumab (anti-PD-L1) treatment. All receptors derive from a man between 60 and 70 years old with urothelial cancer.

The rearrangement links TRBV6-1 to TRBJ2-3, with 12 bases that match TRBD2. The J segment lost 6 bases and the V segment lost 2 bases, leaving 6 bases of the junction unmatched. CDR1 is MNHNS and CDR2 is SASEGT in the germline V gene. The CDR3 loop spans 16 amino acids. The CDR3, as DNA: TGTGCCAGCAGTGAAACCCTAGCGGGGGGGCTTGATACGCAGTATTTT. Amino acids: CASSETLAGGLDTQYF.

This chain links TRBV28 with TRBJ2-7; maybe TRBD1 (6 bases). Trimming stripped 1 base from V and 6 bases from J, with 7 bases between. This CDR3 comprises 12 residues. CDR1 is MDHEN and CDR2 is SYDVKM in the germline V gene. CDR3 residues: CASSLFRGEQYF. Here the CDR3 DNA reads TGTGCCAGCAGTTTATTCAGGGGCGAGCAGTACTTC.

This clone was seen a single time. The gene calls are TRBV5-1 and TRBJ2-3; TRBD2 might be the D (5 bases). V was pared by 2 bases and J by 0 bases, with 7 bases between. Per the germline V gene, CDR1 is SGHRS and CDR2 is YFSETQ. The CDR3 runs to 14 residues. CDR3 sequence reads: CASSLAVSTDTQYF. The DNA for the CDR3 is TGCGCCAGCAGCTTAGCGGTGAGCACAGATACGCAGTATTTT.

The chain joins TRBV7-2 to TRBJ1-3; D uncertain. This CDR3 is built from 16 residues. CDR1 is SGHTA, CDR2 FQGNSA, per germline. Trimming took off 5 bases at V and 0 bases at J, with 14 bases between the two ends. In nucleotides, the CDR3 is TGTGCCAGCAGCCTGAGCTCCATAAACTCTGGAAACACCATATATTTT. This sequence encodes CASSLSSINSGNTIYF.

A single count supports this clone. The V call is TRBV19, the J call TRBJ2-2; D not resolved. Trimming stripped 7 bases from V and 4 bases from J, with 10 bases between. The CDR3 has 13 amino acids. The V gene's germline CDR1 is LNHDA and CDR2 SQIVND (reference sequence). CDR3 region: CASTRLSTGELFF. The CDR3 bases are TGTGCCAGTACCCGCCTGAGCACCGGGGAGCTGTTTTTT.

This clone was observed a few times. In nucleotides, the CDR3 is TGTGCCAGCAGTTACTACGGGGAGAGTGAAGCTTTCTTT. Encoded protein: CASSYYGESEAFF. The chain has TRBV6-5 and TRBJ1-1; no clear D gene. The V gene's germline CDR1 is MNHEY and CDR2 SVGAGI. With 1 base removed from V and 7 bases from J, the gap between germline ends came to 10 bases. The CDR3 contains 13 residues.

The rearrangement joins TRBV2 to TRBJ1-5, with unresolved D. CDR3 size: 15 residues. Per the germline V gene, CDR1 is SNHLY and CDR2 is FYNNEI. Trimming cost V 3 bases and J 4 bases, with 13 bases left between them. The CDR3 DNA is TGTGCCAGCAGTGACCGTTACAGCAGTAATCAGCCCCAGCATTTT. Its translation is CASSDRYSSNQPQHF. Full variable domain (outside the CDR3, taken from reference TRBV2 and TRBJ1-5): EPEVTQTPSHQVTQMGQEVILRCVPISNHLYFYWYRQILGQKVEFLVSFYNNEISEKSEIFDDQFSVERPDGSNFTLKIRSTKLEDSAMYFCASSDRYSSNQPQHFGDGTRLSIL.

This clone showed up just a few times. V gene TRBV27 combines with J gene TRBJ2-7; 8 nucleotides line up with TRBD2. CDR1 is MNHEY and CDR2 is SMNVEV in the germline V gene (reference sequence). The CDR3 is 14 amino acids. The junction had 10 bases not matched to a gene; V was cut back by 10 bases and J by 2 bases. The CDR3 DNA follows: TGTGCCACCAAGAGAGCGGGGGCCGCCTACGAGCAGTACTTC. Translation gives CATKRAGAAYEQYF.

There are a few counts of this clone. The chain recombines TRBV15 with TRBJ2-3; 9 bases are shared with TRBD1. Trimming cost V 8 bases and J 5 bases; bases outside gene matches: 5. The germline V gene has CDR1 LNHNV and CDR2 YYDKDF (reference sequence). The CDR3 sequence is 13 residues long. The CDR3 nucleotides read TGTGCCACCGAGAGACAGGGGGTAGATACGCAGTATTTT. Protein sequence: CATERQGVDTQYF.

Of note for this clone: One end of the junction is discordant with germline, which a read error may explain. The V and J genes are TRBV7-9 and TRBJ2-3, with 13 bases that match TRBD2. In germline, CDR1 is SEHNR, CDR2 FQNEAQ (reference sequence). CDR3 length equals 17 residues. The CDR3 reads CACSSHGLAGVRDTQYF. CDR3 sequence (DNA): TGTGCCTGCAGCTCCCACGGACTAGCGGGGGTGAGAGATACGCAGTATTTT.

The rearrangement links TRBV6-1 to TRBJ1-3, with no clear D. Germline V gene lookup returns CDR1 MNHNS and CDR2 SASEGT. Trimming took off 3 bases at V and 0 bases at J, with 18 bases between the two ends. This CDR3 spans 18 amino acids. The CDR3 loop reads CASSDTSLFQASGNTIYF. The CDR3 nucleotides read TGTGCCAGCAGTGACACCTCTTTGTTTCAGGCCTCTGGAAACACCATATATTTT.

The gene calls are TRBV5-8 and TRBJ2-3, with D perhaps TRBD2 (5 bases). The CDR3 extends over 14 amino acids. Looked up from germline, CDR1 is SGHTS and CDR2 is YDEGEE. The V and J ends lost 4 bases and 6 bases respectively, with 15 bases between them. This CDR3 reads CASSTDIGGDTQYF. The CDR3 bases are TGTGCCAGCAGCACGGATATTGGCGGGGATACGCAGTATTTT.

This clone was seen once. V usage is TRBV7-2 and J usage is TRBJ1-1, with 10 bases fitting TRBD1. Germline trimming cut 2 bases from V and 4 bases from J; bases unmatched to any gene: 4. Germline CDR1 reads SGHTA; CDR2 reads FQGNSA. This CDR3 contains 15 residues. The CDR3 loop reads CASSLMGQGLTEAFF. For the CDR3, the DNA is TGTGCCAGCAGCTTAATGGGACAGGGGCTCACTGAAGCTTTCTTT.

The genes are TRBV5-6 and TRBJ1-5; 7 nucleotides align to TRBD1. Germline trimming cut 4 bases from V and 5 bases from J; bases unmatched to any gene: 6. Germline V gene data show CDR1 as SGHDT and CDR2 as YYEEEE. The CDR3 is 14 residues long. CDR3 DNA sequence: TGTGCCAGCAGCCCGACAGGGAATGATCAGCCCCAGCATTTT. As protein: CASSPTGNDQPQHF.

The chain couples TRBV16 to TRBJ2-2; 8 bases map to TRBD1. The germline CDR1 and CDR2 sequences are KGHSY and FQNENV. The CDR3 covers 16 residues. The V gene end was trimmed by 3 bases and the J gene end by 1 base; junction bases not matched to a gene: 4. CDR3: CASSHPGTGNTGELFF. CDR3 DNA: TGTGCCAGCAGCCACCCCGGGACAGGGAACACCGGGGAGCTGTTTTTT. Full variable domain (outside the CDR3, taken from reference TRBV16 and TRBJ2-2): GEEVAQTPKHLVRGEGQKAKLYCAPIKGHSYVFWYQQVLKNEFKFLISFQNENVFDETGMPKERFSAKCLPNSPCSLEIQATKLEDSAVYFCASSHPGTGNTGELFFGEGSRLTVL.

This clone has only a few counts. The chain is built from TRBV6-5 and TRBJ2-5, with 7 bases identical to TRBD1. The ends lost 10 bases at V and 5 bases at J; junction bases unmatched: 10. This CDR3 is built from 13 residues. CDR1 MNHEY and CDR2 SVGAGI come from the germline V gene. As DNA, the CDR3 is TGTGCCACCGCACAGGGGAGAGTCGAGACCCAGTACTTC. This sequence encodes CATAQGRVETQYF.

This sequence joins TRBV19 and TRBJ2-1, with D possibly matching TRBD1 (5 bases). V was clipped by 7 bases and J by 7 bases, with 17 bases between them. The CDR3 loop spans 14 amino acids. Per the germline V gene, CDR1 is LNHDA and CDR2 is SQIVND (reference sequence). The CDR3 loop is CASTIFVGANEQFF. CDR3 DNA sequence: TGTGCCAGTACCATATTTGTAGGGGCAAATGAGCAGTTCTTC.

This CDR3 is CASRRQALGGELFF. As DNA, the CDR3 is TGTGCCAGCAGGCGACAGGCCTTGGGCGGGGAGCTGTTTTTT. V gene TRBV7-8 combines with J gene TRBJ2-2; possible D gene TRBD1, 6 bases. V lost 6 bases, J lost 7 bases, and 15 bases lay in between. The CDR3 runs to 14 residues. Germline V gene lookup returns CDR1 SGHVS and CDR2 FQNEAQ.

The rearrangement links TRBV19 to TRBJ1-2; TRBD1 aligns across 9 bases. V was clipped by 3 bases and J by 12 bases; unmatched bases: 5. Germline V lookup: CDR1 LNHDA, CDR2 SQIVND (reference sequence). The CDR3 is 12 amino acids. The CDR3 region is CASSIGDRADTF. CDR3 bases: TGTGCCAGTAGTATCGGGGACAGGGCTGACACCTTC.

The chain joins TRBV27 to TRBJ1-1; 10 nucleotides align to TRBD1. V shed 8 bases and J 4 bases; nucleotides not matched to a gene: 7. Germline CDR1 is MNHEY and CDR2 is SMNVEV (reference sequence). This CDR3 comprises 14 residues. The CDR3 loop reads CASRRQGAFTEAFF. The CDR3 DNA follows: TGTGCCAGCCGCCGACAGGGGGCATTCACTGAAGCTTTCTTT.

J is TRBJ2-5 and V is TRBV30; 8 nucleotides align to TRBD2. The CDR3 spans 14 residues. Germline-derived CDR1 and CDR2 are GTSNPN and SVGIG (reference sequence). The J segment lost 4 bases and the V segment lost 4 bases, leaving 8 bases of the junction unmatched. CDR3 coding DNA: TGTGCCTGGAAGGCGCGGGGGGCTCGAGAGACCCAGTACTTC. This encodes CAWKARGARETQYF.

This chain uses TRBV2 with TRBJ2-4; 7 bases are a match to TRBD2. V was clipped by 0 bases and J by 6 bases; unmatched bases: 5. The CDR3 has 15 amino acids. The germline CDR1 and CDR2 sequences are SNHLY and FYNNEI. The DNA for the CDR3 is TGTGCCAGCAGTGAAGCGCAGGGAGGGAGAAACATTCAGTACTTC. Translated: CASSEAQGGRNIQYF. Full variable domain (remainder filled in from reference TRBV2 and TRBJ2-4): EPEVTQTPSHQVTQMGQEVILRCVPISNHLYFYWYRQILGQKVEFLVSFYNNEISEKSEIFDDQFSVERPDGSNFTLKIRSTKLEDSAMYFCASSEAQGGRNIQYFGAGTRLSVL.

V gene TRBV28 combines with J gene TRBJ1-2; D might be TRBD1 (5 bases). Germline loops: CDR1 MDHEN, CDR2 SYDVKM. The CDR3 runs 16 residues. The V gene lost 5 bases and the J gene lost 4 bases, with 20 bases spanning the gap. This CDR3 reads CASSPVLGGGVYGYTF. The CDR3 bases are TGTGCCAGCAGTCCCGTTTTGGGGGGTGGGGTCTATGGCTACACCTTC.

The gene calls are TRBV2 and TRBJ1-1, with 7 nucleotides matching TRBD1. CDR1 SNHLY and CDR2 FYNNEI come from the germline V gene. The CDR3 length is 16 residues. Trimming at V came to 9 bases and at J to 0 bases, leaving 13 bases not matched to a gene. In DNA form, the CDR3 reads TGTGCCAGTTCTAGGGGACAGCTCATCATGAACACTGAAGCTTTCTTT. Protein sequence: CASSRGQLIMNTEAFF.

V gene TRBV2 combines with J gene TRBJ2-2; D uncertain. Trimming cost V 4 bases and J 11 bases, with 14 bases left between them. CDR1 SNHLY and CDR2 FYNNEI come from the germline V gene. The CDR3 totals 13 residues. The CDR3 sequence is CASSVDGGRELFF. The CDR3 coding sequence is TGTGCCAGCAGTGTAGACGGCGGAAGAGAGCTGTTTTTT.

Concerning this clone itself: Its ends do not fully match the called genes, so a read error is possible. The J gene is TRBJ1-5, the V gene TRBV6-1, with D hard to call. Looked up from germline, CDR1 is MNHNS and CDR2 is SASEGT. The CDR3 covers 14 residues. CDR3 DNA sequence: TGTGCCAGCACTGAAACTCATAGCAATCAGCCCCAGCATTTT. Its translation is CASTETHSNQPQHF.

This clone occurred a few times. V usage is TRBV18 and J usage is TRBJ2-2; possible D gene TRBD1, 6 bases. This CDR3 is 15 amino acids long. The ends were cut back, 0 bases at V and 4 bases at J, with 9 bases in the middle. The germline CDR1 and CDR2 sequences are KGHSH and LQKENI. CDR3 nucleotides: TGTGCCAGCTCACCACCACAGGGTTTCACCGGGGAGCTGTTTTTT. It codes for CASSPPQGFTGELFF.

This clone was recorded once. The rearrangement uses TRBV5-6 and TRBJ2-7; maybe TRBD1 (6 bases). This CDR3 contains 15 residues. Looked up from germline, CDR1 is SGHDT and CDR2 is YYEEEE. Trimming took 4 bases from V and 0 from J, leaving 14 bases between them. The CDR3 DNA follows: TGTGCCAGCAGCATAGGACAGTGGAGCTCCTACGAGCAGTACTTC. The encoded protein is CASSIGQWSSYEQYF.

The chain recombines TRBV5-1 with TRBJ2-7, with D tentatively TRBD2 (5 bases). From germline, CDR1 is SGHRS and CDR2 YFSETQ. CDR3 length equals 13 residues. V gave up 0 bases and J gave up 4 bases, with 8 bases separating them. The CDR3 DNA reads TGCGCCAGCAGCTTGGAGGAGGATTACGAGCAGTACTTC. This codes for CASSLEEDYEQYF.

This chain joins TRBV7-8 and TRBJ2-2; 10 bases match TRBD2. The CDR3 covers 17 residues. V lost 0 bases, J lost 5 bases, and 6 bases stayed unmatched. The germline gives CDR1 SGHVS, CDR2 FQNEAQ. The CDR3 loop is CASSLASGGPGTGELFF. CDR3 nucleotide sequence: TGTGCCAGCAGCTTAGCTAGCGGGGGGCCGGGTACCGGGGAGCTGTTTTTT.

This clone came up a few times. The V call is TRBV28, the J call TRBJ1-1; no firm D call. Trimming stripped 7 bases from V and 5 bases from J, with 8 bases between. The CDR3 contains 11 residues. Germline lookup yields CDR1 MDHEN and CDR2 SYDVKM. For the CDR3, the DNA is TGTGCCAGCACCCTTTTAACTGAAGCTTTCTTT. The encoded protein is CASTLLTEAFF.